This TCR beta chain was recorded in a study of blood T cell repertoires in COVID-19. Overall study: The origin of the acute and convalescent COVID-19 samples was the United States, Italy and Spain.

Germline V gene lookup returns CDR1 SGHDN and CDR2 FVKESK. With 4 bases removed from V and 7 bases from J, the gap between germline ends came to 17 bases. The CDR3 length is 15 residues. While infection was still active, Seattle patients were enrolled and then followed longitudinally. Original data processing: The authors estimated nucleated cell counts from reference gene primer amplification. Only in-frame clones appear in the TCRdb table, and some are missing; sequencing was by immunoSEQ multiplex PCR. V and J calls and clone size follow that table, whereas D and trimming were derived from the DNA. Among over 150,000 clones listed, about 86% were seen once.

This chain uses TRBV14 with TRBJ2-1, with a weak D call TRBD2 (6 bases). Sequenced material: peripheral blood. The TCR originated in a woman between 70 and 85 years old with COVID-19, enrolled during active disease. The CDR3 DNA follows: TGTGCCAGCAGCCCCCTGACGGGAGTAAGGAATGAGCAGTTCTTC. It codes for CASSPLTGVRNEQFF.